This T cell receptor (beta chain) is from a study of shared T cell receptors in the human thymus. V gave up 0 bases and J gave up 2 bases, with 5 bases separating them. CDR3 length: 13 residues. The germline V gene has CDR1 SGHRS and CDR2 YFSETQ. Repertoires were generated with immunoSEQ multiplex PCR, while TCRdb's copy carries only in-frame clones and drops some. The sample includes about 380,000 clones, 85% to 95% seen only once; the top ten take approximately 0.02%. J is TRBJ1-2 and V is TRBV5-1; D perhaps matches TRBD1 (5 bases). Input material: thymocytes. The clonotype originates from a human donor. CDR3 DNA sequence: TGCGCCAGCAGCTTGGGGACAAACTATGGCTACACCTTC. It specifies CASSLGTNYGYTF.